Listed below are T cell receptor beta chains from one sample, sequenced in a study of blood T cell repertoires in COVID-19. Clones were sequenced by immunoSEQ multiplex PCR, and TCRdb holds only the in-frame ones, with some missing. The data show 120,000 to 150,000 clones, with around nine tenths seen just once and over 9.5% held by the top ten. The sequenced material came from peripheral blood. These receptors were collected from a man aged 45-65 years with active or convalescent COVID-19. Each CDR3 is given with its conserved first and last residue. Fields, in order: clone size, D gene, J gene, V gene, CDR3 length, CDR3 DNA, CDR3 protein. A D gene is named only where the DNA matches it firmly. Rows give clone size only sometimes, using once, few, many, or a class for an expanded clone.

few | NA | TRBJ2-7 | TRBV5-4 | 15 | TGTGCCAGCAGAGGGGGGACAGAAGACTCCTACGAGCAGTACTTC | CASRGGTEDSYEQYF
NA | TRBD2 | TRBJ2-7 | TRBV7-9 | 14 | TGTGCCAGCAGCGGGTCGGGAGGGCAGTACGAGCAGTACTTC | CASSGSGGQYEQYF
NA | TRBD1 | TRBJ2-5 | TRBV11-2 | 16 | TGTGCCAGCAGCTTAGTGGGTCAGGGGGCTCGAGAGACCCAGTACTTC | CASSLVGQGARETQYF
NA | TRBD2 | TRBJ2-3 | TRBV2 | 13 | TGTGCCAGCAGCCCAGCGGGAGCAGATACGCAGTATTTT | CASSPAGADTQYF
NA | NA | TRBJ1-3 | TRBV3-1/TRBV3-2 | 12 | TGTGCCAGCAGCCAAGACAGAAACACCATATATTTT | CASSQDRNTIYF
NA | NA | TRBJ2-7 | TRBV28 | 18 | TGTGCCAGCAGTTCCATCAAGACGAGAGCGGAAGGAGGGGACGAGCAGTACTTC | CASSSIKTRAEGGDEQYF
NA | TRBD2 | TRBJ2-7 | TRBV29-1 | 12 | TGCAGCGGAAATAGCGGGAGCCACGAGCAGTACTTC | CSGNSGSHEQYF
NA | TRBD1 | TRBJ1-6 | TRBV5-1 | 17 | TGCGCCAGCAGCCCGCAGGGGGCGGCGGGCCTTAGTTCACCCCTCCACTTT | CASSPQGAAGLSSPLHF
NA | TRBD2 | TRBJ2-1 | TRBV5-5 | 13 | TGTGCCAGCAGCAACCGGACTAGCGGGAGTGTGTTCTTC | CASSNRTSGSVFF
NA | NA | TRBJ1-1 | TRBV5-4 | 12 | TGTGCCAGCAGCTCCCCATCCACTGGAGCTTTCTTT | CASSSPSTGAFF
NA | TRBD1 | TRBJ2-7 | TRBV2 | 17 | TGTGCCAGCAGTGACCGGACAGGGGGCAAGGGAACCTACGAGCAGTACTTC | CASSDRTGGKGTYEQYF
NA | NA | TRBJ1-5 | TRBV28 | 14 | TGTGCCAGCAGTCTGACATTTAGCAATCAGCCCCAGCATTTT | CASSLTFSNQPQHF
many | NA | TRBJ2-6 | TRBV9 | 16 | TGTGCCAGCAGGGATAGCCGGCCTAGCGGGGCCAACGTCCTGACTTTC | CASRDSRPSGANVLTF
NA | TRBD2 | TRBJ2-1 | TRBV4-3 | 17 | TGCGCCAGCAGCCAAGCCCGGAGCGGGGCCTCCTACAATGAGCAGTTCTTC | CASSQARSGASYNEQFF
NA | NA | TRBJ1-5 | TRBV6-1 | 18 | TGTGCCAGCAGTGGCCGAGACGTTGGGGGGGGGAGCAATCAGCCCCAGCATTTT | CASSGRDVGGGSNQPQHF
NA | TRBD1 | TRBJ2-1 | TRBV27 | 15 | TGTGCCAGCAGTTTATGGGGACAGGGGGGGAATGAGCAGTTCTTC | CASSLWGQGGNEQFF
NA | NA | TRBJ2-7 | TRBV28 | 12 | TGTGCCAGCAGTTTCCGCGGGACTTGGCAGTACTTC | CASSFRGTWQYF
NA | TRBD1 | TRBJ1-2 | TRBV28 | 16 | TGTGCCAGCAGCCTGGGTGGGACAGGGGGGAACTATGGCTACACCTTC | CASSLGGTGGNYGYTF
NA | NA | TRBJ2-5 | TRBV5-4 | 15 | TGTGCCAGCAGCTCCAGGGTAGCCCTTGGAGAGACCCAGTACTTC | CASSSRVALGETQYF
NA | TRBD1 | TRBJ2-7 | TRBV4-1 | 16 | TGCGCCAGCAGCCCCGCCGGGGACAGGGGATTTCGGGTGCAGTACTTC | CASSPAGDRGFRVQYF
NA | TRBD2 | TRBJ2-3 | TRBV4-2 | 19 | TGTGCCAGCAGCCAAGATACCCCTAGCGGGAGAGGGTACACAGATACGCAGTATTTT | CASSQDTPSGRGYTDTQYF
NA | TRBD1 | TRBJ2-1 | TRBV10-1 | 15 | TGCGCCAGCAGCCCTAGACAGGGGGGAAACAATGAGCAGTTCTTC | CASSPRQGGNNEQFF
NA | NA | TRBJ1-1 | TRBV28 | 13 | TGTGCCAGCAGTCTAGGGGGGAACACTGAAGCTTTCTTT | CASSLGGNTEAFF
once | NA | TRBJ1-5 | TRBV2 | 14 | TGTGCCAGCAGAGGAGGGTATAGCAATCAGCCCCAGCATTTT | CASRGGYSNQPQHF
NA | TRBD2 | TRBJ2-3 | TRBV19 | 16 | TGTGCCAGTAGTACGCGACTAGCGGTTAGGGGGGATACGCAGTATTTT | CASSTRLAVRGDTQYF
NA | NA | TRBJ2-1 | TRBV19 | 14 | TGTGCCAGTAGTATTGAGACAGCCTACAATGAGCAGTTCTTC | CASSIETAYNEQFF
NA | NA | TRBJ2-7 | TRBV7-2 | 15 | TGTGCCAGCAGCTTGGGGGGACTCGCAAACTACGAGCAGTACTTC | CASSLGGLANYEQYF
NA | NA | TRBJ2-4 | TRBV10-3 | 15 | TGTGCCATCAGTGAGGTAGGAGGGGCCAAAAACATTCAGTACTTC | CAISEVGGAKNIQYF
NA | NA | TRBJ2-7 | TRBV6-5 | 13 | TGTGCCAGCACATCCCCGAGCCCCTACGAGCAGTACTTC | CASTSPSPYEQYF
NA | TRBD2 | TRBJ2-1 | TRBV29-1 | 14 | TGCAGCGGAACAGGGACTAGCGAAGGGAATGAGCAGTTCTTC | CSGTGTSEGNEQFF
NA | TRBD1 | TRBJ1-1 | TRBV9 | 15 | TGTGCCAGCAGCGTAGGAGGGGGCGTATCAACTGAAGCTTTCTTT | CASSVGGGVSTEAFF
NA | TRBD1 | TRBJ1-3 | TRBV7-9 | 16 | TGTGCCAGCAGCTTATTAGGGACAGGCTCTGGAAACACCATATATTTT | CASSLLGTGSGNTIYF
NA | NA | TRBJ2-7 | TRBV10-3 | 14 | TGTGCCATCAGTGAGTCGTCACAGTCCTACGAGCAGTACTTC | CAISESSQSYEQYF
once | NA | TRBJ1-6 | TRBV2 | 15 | TGTGCCAGCAGTGAAGCAGAGGGGGGGAATTCACCCCTCCACTTT | CASSEAEGGNSPLHF
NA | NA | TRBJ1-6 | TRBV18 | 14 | TGTGCCAGCTCACCAGGACAGTTCAATTCACCCCTCCACTTT | CASSPGQFNSPLHF
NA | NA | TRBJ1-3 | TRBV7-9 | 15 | TGTGCCAGCAGCAGCAGACAGGAGTCTGGAAACACCATATATTTT | CASSSRQESGNTIYF
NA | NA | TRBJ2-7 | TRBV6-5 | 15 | TGTGCCAGCAGTTCCACCCCGACAGTCTCCTACGAGCAGTACTTC | CASSSTPTVSYEQYF
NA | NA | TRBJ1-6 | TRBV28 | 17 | TGTGCCAGCAGGGGACGCGGGGCCTCGGTCTATAATTCACCCCTCCACTTT | CASRGRGASVYNSPLHF
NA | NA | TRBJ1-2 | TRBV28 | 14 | TGTGCCAGCGGGATCCGGGACAAACAATATGGCTACACCTTC | CASGIRDKQYGYTF
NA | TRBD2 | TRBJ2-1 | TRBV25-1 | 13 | TGTGCCAGCAGGGGTAGCGGGAGGCCTGAGCAGTTCTTC | CASRGSGRPEQFF
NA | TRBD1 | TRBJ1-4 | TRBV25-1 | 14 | TGTGCCAGCAGCCGACAGGGGGCGGGTGAAAAACTGTTTTTT | CASSRQGAGEKLFF
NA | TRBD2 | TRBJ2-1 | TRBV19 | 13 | TGTGCCAGTAGCGGGAGGGCCATCAATGAGCAGTTCTTC | CASSGRAINEQFF
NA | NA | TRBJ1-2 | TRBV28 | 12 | TGTGCCAGCTTTCAACGGGGGTCTCACTACACCTTC | CASFQRGSHYTF